One and the same sample provided the 10 T cell receptor beta chains below, sequenced in a study of shared T cell receptors in the human thymus. The repertoire was sequenced with immunoSEQ multiplex PCR; TCRdb's copy has only in-frame clones and lacks some. The sample has 650,000 to 950,000 clones; approximately 85% are singletons. This sample was also put to use in a study of human thymus T cells.

Sequencing was performed on thymocytes. Receptors originate from a girl under three years old with a congenital heart defect.

The CDR3: CASSFNPRQEEEYGYTF. The CDR3 coding sequence is TGCGCCAGCAGCTTTAACCCCCGACAGGAAGAGGAGTATGGCTACACCTTC. This chain uses TRBV5-1 with TRBJ1-2; D is perhaps TRBD1 (6 bases). Per the germline V gene, CDR1 is SGHRS and CDR2 is YFSETQ. The CDR3 is 17 amino acids. Trimming took off 2 bases at V and 5 bases at J, with 22 bases between the two ends.

This clone was detected only once. The chain couples TRBV7-3 to TRBJ1-1; 7 nucleotides match TRBD1. Germline CDR1 is SGHTA and CDR2 is FQGTGA. The CDR3 is 16 amino acids. Trimming cost V 5 bases and J 8 bases; bases outside gene matches: 17. The CDR3 loop reads CASSPTSGTVITEAFF. The CDR3 nucleotides read TGTGCCAGCAGCCCGACTTCCGGGACAGTTATCACCGAAGCTTTCTTT.

This chain links TRBV9 with TRBJ1-2; D is perhaps TRBD1 (6 bases). The germline V gene encodes CDR1 SGDLS and CDR2 YYNGEE. Trimming took 0 bases from V and 2 from J, leaving 11 bases between them. CDR3 length equals 15 residues. The CDR3 DNA sequence: TGTGCCAGCAGCGTAGGCGTAGGGGGAAACTATGGCTACACCTTC. This gives the protein CASSVGVGGNYGYTF.

The V and J genes are TRBV29-1 and TRBJ1-2; 12 nucleotides match TRBD1. J was trimmed by 3 bases and V by 1 base; bases with no gene match: 9. The CDR3 contains 17 residues. Germline lookup yields CDR1 SQVTM and CDR2 ANQGSEA. The DNA for the CDR3 is TGCAGCGTTGAAGCGCCCGGGACAGGGGGCGCGTACTATGGCTACACCTTC. Translating gives CSVEAPGTGGAYYGYTF.

The rearrangement links TRBV4-1 to TRBJ1-4, with TRBD1 matching over 10 bases. The CDR3 has 15 residues. With V trimmed by 1 base and J by 9 bases, 5 bases remained unmatched. Germline assignment: CDR1 MGHRA and CDR2 YSYEKL. CDR3 in amino acids: CASSQGDRGLQKLFF. CDR3 coding DNA: TGCGCCAGCAGCCAAGGGGACAGGGGTCTCCAAAAACTGTTTTTT.

The CDR3 here is CASSQDRPGKYYEQYF. DNA of the CDR3: TGCGCCAGCAGCCAAGATCGGCCAGGGAAATACTACGAGCAGTACTTC. This chain joins TRBV4-1 and TRBJ2-7; the D gene is possibly TRBD1 (5 bases). The CDR3 runs 16 residues. Germline V lookup: CDR1 MGHRA, CDR2 YSYEKL. The V end was cut by 0 bases, the J end by 3 bases, with 15 bases between.

The chain recombines TRBV5-5 with TRBJ1-5, with 8 nucleotides matching TRBD1. Losses at the gene ends were 1 base for V and 6 bases for J; bases not matched to a gene: 6. The germline CDR1 and CDR2 sequences are SGHKS and YYEKEE (reference sequence). The CDR3 sequence is 15 residues long. CDR3 sequence reads: CASSLLGQAGQPQHF. CDR3 nucleotide sequence: TGTGCCAGCAGCTTGCTGGGACAGGCGGGTCAGCCCCAGCATTTT.

This clone came up a few times. The chain uses TRBV9 and TRBJ1-3; unclear D gene. V lost 0 bases, J lost 0 bases, and 7 bases lay in between. The CDR3 length is 15 residues. The V gene's germline CDR1 is SGDLS and CDR2 YYNGEE. This CDR3 is CASSVGSSSGNTIYF. The DNA for the CDR3 is TGTGCCAGCAGCGTAGGTAGCTCCTCTGGAAACACCATATATTTT. The full variable domain, its missing parts supplied by reference TRBV9 and TRBJ1-3, is DSGVTQTPKHLITATGQRVTLRCSPRSGDLSVYWYQQSLDQGLQFLIQYYNGEERAKGNILERFSAQQFPDLHSELNLSSLELGDSALYFCASSVGSSSGNTIYFGEGSWLTVV.

This clone was counted a few times. Distinct nucleotide sequences in the sample also encode this CDR3. The CDR3 loop reads CASSDRADTQYF. The CDR3 nucleotides are TGCGCCAGCAGTGATCGGGCAGATACGCAGTATTTT. The chain couples TRBV10-1 to TRBJ2-3; D ambiguous. CDR3 length: 12 amino acids. V dropped 3 bases and J dropped 4 bases, with 5 bases sitting between them. Germline V gene lookup returns CDR1 WNHNN and CDR2 SYGVQD (reference sequence).

The chain carries TRBV5-1 and TRBJ1-2; 9 bases line up with TRBD1. The CDR3 extends over 17 amino acids. Germline V lookup: CDR1 SGHRS, CDR2 YFSETQ. After removal of 2 bases from V and 3 bases from J, the junction contained 11 bases not matched to a gene. The CDR3 loop reads CASSFNSDWTGDYGYTF. The CDR3, as DNA: TGCGCCAGCAGCTTCAATAGCGACTGGACAGGGGACTATGGCTACACCTTC. The entire variable domain, with the rest obtained from reference TRBV5-1 and TRBJ1-2, is as follows: KAGVTQTPRYLIKTRGQQVTLSCSPISGHRSVSWYQQTPGQGLQFLFEYFSETQRNKGNFPGRFSGRQFSNSRSEMNVSTLELGDSALYLCASSFNSDWTGDYGYTFGSGTRLTVV.